The clone carrying this TCR beta chain was observed at least ten times. The antigen remains undetermined. The data originate from a study of T-cell memory formation after mild COVID-19. Study overall: For the most part, TCR clusters were specific to one donor. Study-wide results and caveats: The appearance of some responding clones in pre-infection memory suggested that cross-reactive memory joined. A balance of CD4 and CD8 characterized clones contracting day 15 to 85, whereas later expanders leaned CD4+.

Germline V gene sequence: CDR1 MGHRA, CDR2 YSYEKL. CDR3 length: 16 residues. Trimming took off 2 bases at V and 2 bases at J, with 15 bases between the two ends. TCRdb independently ran MiXCR on the 5' RACE reads; one entry per CDR3 protein. Found here are 550,000 to 650,000 distinct CDR3 sequences, 15% to 20% of them singletons; the top ten hold around 8.1%. Sequenced: PBMCs or a T cell subset sorted from them (not recorded which). The rearrangement links TRBV4-1 to TRBJ2-5, with TRBD2 as a possible D gene (6 bases). This receptor was taken from an adult woman who had mild COVID-19 (a few samples of this study predate the infection). Cell type and time point are not known. This CDR3 reads CASSQTGERVQETQYF. CDR3 DNA sequence: TGCGCCAGCAGCCAAACGGGAGAGCGGGTTCAAGAGACCCAGTACTTC.